Listed below are T cell receptor beta chains from one sample, sequenced in a study of T cells after yellow fever vaccination. A single record per CDR3 protein comes from TCRdb applying MiXCR to the 5' RACE reads. The sample holds some 240,000 distinct CDR3 sequences, roughly 3.5% seen once. Source: PBMCs, taken 15 days after the yellow fever booster vaccination. The receptors were gathered from a man aged 18 to 30 who received the YFV17D yellow fever vaccine. CDR3s include the opening cysteine and the closing phenylalanine or tryptophan. Fields, in order: V gene, clone size, J gene, D gene, CDR3 protein, CDR3 DNA. The D gene is left open where the match is weak. Clone size is not always given. Where it is, it says once, few, many or a class for expanded clones.

v_gene: TRBV3-1
abundance: many
j_gene: TRBJ2-6
d_gene: -
CDR3aa: CASSQDTGANVLTF
CDR3nt: TGTGCCAGCAGCCAAGATACTGGGGCCAACGTCCTGACTTTC

v_gene: TRBV7-9
abundance: many
j_gene: TRBJ1-3
d_gene: -
CDR3aa: CASSGVGATGNTIYF
CDR3nt: TGTGCCAGCAGCGGAGTGGGGGCGACTGGAAACACCATATATTTT

v_gene: TRBV6-2/TRBV6-3
abundance: many
j_gene: TRBJ2-5
d_gene: -
CDR3aa: CASSSPHTGQETQYF
CDR3nt: TGTGCCAGCAGCTCACCCCATACGGGCCAAGAGACCCAGTACTTC

v_gene: TRBV20-1
abundance: many
j_gene: TRBJ1-3
d_gene: -
CDR3aa: CSARGGGNTIYF
CDR3nt: TGCAGTGCTAGAGGTGGGGGGAACACCATATATTTT

v_gene: TRBV20-1
abundance: many
j_gene: TRBJ1-5
d_gene: -
CDR3aa: CSAAATGSNQPQHF
CDR3nt: TGCAGTGCCGCGGCTACAGGGAGCAATCAGCCCCAGCATTTT

v_gene: TRBV29-1
abundance: many
j_gene: TRBJ2-3
d_gene: -
CDR3aa: CSVEYFTDTQYF
CDR3nt: TGCAGCGTTGAATATTTCACAGATACGCAGTATTTT

v_gene: TRBV5-1
abundance: many
j_gene: TRBJ2-2
d_gene: -
CDR3aa: CASSRGPGELFF
CDR3nt: TGCGCCAGCAGCCGGGGTCCGGGGGAGCTGTTTTTT

v_gene: TRBV20-1
abundance: -
j_gene: TRBJ1-1
d_gene: -
CDR3aa: CSASRGLDPEAFF
CDR3nt: TGCAGTGCTAGTCGTGGTCTGGACCCTGAAGCTTTCTTT

v_gene: TRBV5-1
abundance: many
j_gene: TRBJ2-1
d_gene: TRBD2
CDR3aa: CASGGGLGNNEQFF
CDR3nt: TGCGCCAGCGGCGGGGGGCTAGGAAACAATGAGCAGTTCTTC

v_gene: TRBV20-1
abundance: many
j_gene: TRBJ1-6
d_gene: -
CDR3aa: CSAKTGTEGSPLHF
CDR3nt: TGCAGTGCTAAAACCGGGACCGAGGGTTCACCCCTCCACTTT

v_gene: TRBV5-4
abundance: many
j_gene: TRBJ2-3
d_gene: TRBD2
CDR3aa: CASSLGLALTDTQYF
CDR3nt: TGTGCCAGCAGCTTGGGACTAGCACTCACAGATACGCAGTATTTT

v_gene: TRBV4-1
abundance: many
j_gene: TRBJ2-5
d_gene: -
CDR3aa: CASSPRSSGSGGETQYF
CDR3nt: TGCGCCAGCAGCCCCAGATCTTCAGGCAGCGGAGGAGAGACCCAGTACTTC

v_gene: TRBV29-1
abundance: many
j_gene: TRBJ2-5
d_gene: -
CDR3aa: CSVEVPGVETQYF
CDR3nt: TGCAGCGTTGAAGTCCCAGGGGTAGAGACCCAGTACTTC

v_gene: TRBV6-6
abundance: many
j_gene: TRBJ1-1
d_gene: -
CDR3aa: CASSSTGTVTTEAFF
CDR3nt: TGTGCCAGCAGCTCGACCGGGACGGTGACCACTGAAGCTTTCTTT

v_gene: TRBV24-1
abundance: many
j_gene: TRBJ2-6
d_gene: -
CDR3aa: CATSAAPGGSGANVLTF
CDR3nt: TGTGCCACCAGTGCTGCCCCTGGGGGGTCTGGGGCCAACGTCCTGACTTTC

v_gene: TRBV5-1
abundance: -
j_gene: TRBJ1-2
d_gene: -
CDR3aa: CASGEFYGYTF
CDR3nt: TGCGCCAGCGGGGAATTCTATGGCTACACCTTC

v_gene: TRBV7-9
abundance: many
j_gene: TRBJ2-7
d_gene: -
CDR3aa: CASSLVPYEQYF
CDR3nt: TGTGCCAGCAGCCTGGTACCCTACGAGCAGTACTTC

v_gene: TRBV6-5
abundance: many
j_gene: TRBJ2-2
d_gene: -
CDR3aa: CASSYSYKFPGELFF
CDR3nt: TGTGCCAGCAGTTACTCGTATAAGTTTCCCGGGGAGCTGTTTTTT

v_gene: TRBV5-6
abundance: many
j_gene: TRBJ1-2
d_gene: -
CDR3aa: CASSLVGSGGYGYTF
CDR3nt: TGTGCCAGCAGCTTGGTCGGTAGCGGAGGTTATGGCTACACCTTC

v_gene: TRBV5-1
abundance: many
j_gene: TRBJ2-7
d_gene: -
CDR3aa: CASSGGVGSYEQYF
CDR3nt: TGCGCCAGCAGCGGCGGGGTTGGGTCCTACGAGCAGTACTTC

v_gene: TRBV11-1
abundance: many
j_gene: TRBJ1-1
d_gene: -
CDR3aa: CASSFRPMNTEAFF
CDR3nt: TGTGCCAGCAGCTTCCGCCCGATGAACACTGAAGCTTTCTTT

v_gene: TRBV7-6
abundance: many
j_gene: TRBJ2-6
d_gene: -
CDR3aa: CASSLVDRSSGANVLTF
CDR3nt: TGTGCCAGCAGCTTAGTGGACCGTAGCTCTGGGGCCAACGTCCTGACTTTC

v_gene: TRBV7-6
abundance: many
j_gene: TRBJ1-2
d_gene: TRBD1
CDR3aa: CASSSGQGAGYGYTF
CDR3nt: TGTGCCAGCAGCTCAGGACAGGGGGCCGGCTATGGCTACACCTTC

v_gene: TRBV19
abundance: many
j_gene: TRBJ2-1
d_gene: TRBD2
CDR3aa: CASSIGLGRSYNEQFF
CDR3nt: TGTGCCAGTAGTATCGGACTAGGACGCTCCTACAATGAGCAGTTCTTC

v_gene: TRBV20-1
abundance: many
j_gene: TRBJ1-5
d_gene: TRBD1
CDR3aa: CSAGTGGHQPQHF
CDR3nt: TGCAGTGCTGGGACAGGGGGCCATCAGCCCCAGCATTTT

v_gene: TRBV10-3
abundance: many
j_gene: TRBJ1-1
d_gene: -
CDR3aa: CAISGTVNTEAFF
CDR3nt: TGTGCCATCAGTGGGACGGTGAACACTGAAGCTTTCTTT

v_gene: TRBV4-3
abundance: many
j_gene: TRBJ2-6
d_gene: -
CDR3aa: CASSSWGRGSSGANVLTF
CDR3nt: TGCGCCAGCAGCTCCTGGGGCAGGGGCTCCTCTGGGGCCAACGTCCTGACTTTC

v_gene: TRBV28
abundance: many
j_gene: TRBJ1-1
d_gene: -
CDR3aa: CASSFGRALNTEAFF
CDR3nt: TGTGCCAGCAGTTTCGGCAGGGCACTGAACACTGAAGCTTTCTTT

v_gene: TRBV28
abundance: -
j_gene: TRBJ1-3
d_gene: -
CDR3aa: CASSSEYTIYF
CDR3nt: TGTGCCAGCAGTTCGGAGTACACCATATATTTT

v_gene: TRBV14
abundance: few
j_gene: TRBJ1-2
d_gene: -
CDR3aa: CASSQVSRYGYTF
CDR3nt: TGTGCCAGCAGCCAAGTTTCGAGATACGGCTACACCTTC

v_gene: TRBV9
abundance: many
j_gene: TRBJ1-2
d_gene: TRBD1
CDR3aa: CASSVTQGARDGYTF
CDR3nt: TGTGCCAGCAGCGTAACACAGGGGGCGCGGGATGGCTACACCTTC

v_gene: TRBV7-8
abundance: many
j_gene: TRBJ2-7
d_gene: -
CDR3aa: CASSLVVGQPYEQYF
CDR3nt: TGTGCCAGCAGCTTAGTTGTAGGCCAACCCTACGAGCAGTACTTC

v_gene: TRBV4-2
abundance: many
j_gene: TRBJ1-6
d_gene: -
CDR3aa: CASSLEGHVSPLHF
CDR3nt: TGTGCCAGCAGCCTTGAGGGGCACGTTTCACCCCTCCACTTT

v_gene: TRBV7-2
abundance: once
j_gene: TRBJ1-4
d_gene: -
CDR3aa: CASSDQGPTNEKLFF
CDR3nt: TGTGCCAGCAGCGACCAGGGGCCAACTAATGAAAAACTGTTTTTT

v_gene: TRBV7-2
abundance: many
j_gene: TRBJ2-3
d_gene: -
CDR3aa: CASSPRGHHTDTQYF
CDR3nt: TGTGCCAGCAGCCCCCGGGGACATCACACAGATACGCAGTATTTT

v_gene: TRBV4-1
abundance: many
j_gene: TRBJ2-7
d_gene: -
CDR3aa: CASSPLRNRYSPYEQYF
CDR3nt: TGCGCCAGCAGCCCCCTAAGGAACCGATACTCACCTTACGAGCAGTACTTC

v_gene: TRBV12-3/TRBV12-4
abundance: many
j_gene: TRBJ1-2
d_gene: -
CDR3aa: CASSLGGETYGYTF
CDR3nt: TGTGCCAGCAGTCTGGGGGGAGAAACCTATGGCTACACCTTC

v_gene: TRBV6-2/TRBV6-3
abundance: few
j_gene: TRBJ2-1
d_gene: TRBD2
CDR3aa: CASSFLAGGPSSYNEQFF
CDR3nt: TGTGCCAGCAGTTTCCTAGCGGGGGGCCCGAGCTCCTACAATGAGCAGTTCTTC

v_gene: TRBV20-1
abundance: many
j_gene: TRBJ1-2
d_gene: TRBD1
CDR3aa: CSAREAGGAGYGYTF
CDR3nt: TGCAGTGCTAGAGAAGCAGGGGGCGCTGGGTATGGCTACACCTTC

v_gene: TRBV4-3
abundance: many
j_gene: TRBJ1-5
d_gene: TRBD1
CDR3aa: CASSQDQGGQQPQHF
CDR3nt: TGCGCCAGCAGCCAAGATCAAGGGGGCCAACAGCCCCAGCATTTT

v_gene: TRBV11-2
abundance: -
j_gene: TRBJ2-1
d_gene: TRBD2
CDR3aa: CASSLGTSGGIEQFF
CDR3nt: TGTGCCAGCAGCTTAGGGACTAGCGGGGGGATTGAGCAGTTCTTC

v_gene: TRBV6-5
abundance: many
j_gene: TRBJ2-7
d_gene: -
CDR3aa: CASSYGASSQYEQYF
CDR3nt: TGTGCCAGCAGTTACGGCGCTAGCAGTCAATACGAGCAGTACTTC

v_gene: TRBV24-1
abundance: many
j_gene: TRBJ2-5
d_gene: -
CDR3aa: CATSDRRGKETQYF
CDR3nt: TGTGCCACCAGTGATAGAAGGGGCAAGGAGACCCAGTACTTC

v_gene: TRBV6-5
abundance: many
j_gene: TRBJ1-2
d_gene: -
CDR3aa: CASSDSTRKQGYTF
CDR3nt: TGTGCCAGCAGTGACTCCACCCGTAAACAGGGCTACACCTTC

v_gene: TRBV7-3
abundance: many
j_gene: TRBJ2-1
d_gene: TRBD1
CDR3aa: CASSHRTGGINEQFF
CDR3nt: TGTGCCAGCAGCCATAGGACAGGGGGCATCAATGAGCAGTTCTTC